The rows below give T cell receptor beta chains drawn from one sample of a study of CD8+ T cells in alopecia areata. Sequenced by immunoSEQ multiplex PCR; TCRdb stores in-frame clones only, minus some. This table has more than 95,000 clones, less than 50% appearing once. The sequencing input was CD4+ T cells sorted from blood. The receptor set was obtained from a human donor with alopecia areata. CDR3s include the opening cysteine and the closing phenylalanine or tryptophan. A D gene is named only where the DNA matches it firmly. Expanded clones are given a class, and other clones once, few, many or no size at all.

cdr3_aa cdr3_nt j_call clone_size v_call d_call
CASSHLNYGYTF TGCGCCAGCAGCCATCTCAACTATGGCTACACCTTC TRBJ1-2 - TRBV4-1 -
CASSPGTLYEQYF TGTGCCAGCAGCCCCGGGACACTATACGAGCAGTACTTC TRBJ2-7 - TRBV5-6 -
CASSQEATGQETQYF TGCGCCAGCAGCCAAGAAGCAACAGGCCAAGAGACCCAGTACTTC TRBJ2-5 - TRBV4-3 -
CAWSELYGYTF TGTGCCTGGAGTGAACTCTATGGCTACACCTTC TRBJ1-2 - TRBV30 -
CASSTQGTPSYEQYF TGTGCCAGTAGTACACAGGGTACCCCGTCCTACGAGCAGTACTTC TRBJ2-7 few TRBV19 -
CASSYSDKETQYF TGTGCCAGCAGTTACTCAGACAAAGAGACCCAGTACTTC TRBJ2-5 - TRBV6-5 -
CASSLFGNREQETQYF TGTGCCAGCAGCTTATTCGGCAACAGGGAACAAGAGACCCAGTACTTC TRBJ2-5 few TRBV7-9 -
CASSQTIGELFF TGTGCCAGCAGCCAGACCATCGGGGAGCTGTTTTTT TRBJ2-2 few TRBV27 -
CASSDLAGLQETQYF TGTGCCAGCAGTGACCTAGCGGGATTACAAGAGACCCAGTACTTC TRBJ2-5 once TRBV2 TRBD2
CASSKQENTGELFF TGTGCCAGCTCTAAACAGGAGAACACCGGGGAGCTGTTTTTT TRBJ2-2 few TRBV18 -
CASSGGDGYTF TGTGCCAGCAGTGGAGGGGATGGCTACACCTTC TRBJ1-2 - TRBV25-1 -
CASSETTGVGFGEQYF TGTGCCAGCAGTGAGACGACAGGGGTTGGTTTTGGCGAGCAGTACTTC TRBJ2-7 - TRBV2 TRBD1
CASSTIATGGNEQYF TGTGCCAGCAGCACTATCGCTACGGGGGGTAACGAGCAGTACTTC TRBJ2-7 - TRBV9 TRBD2
CASSLARRGGQETQYF TGTGCCAGCAGCTTGGCCCGGAGAGGGGGGCAGGAGACCCAGTACTTC TRBJ2-5 - TRBV5-4 -
CASSPLVAGGQETQYF TGTGCCAGCAGCCCTCTCGTAGCGGGAGGACAAGAGACCCAGTACTTC TRBJ2-5 - TRBV7-2 TRBD2
CASSMGQGRETQYF TGTGCCAGTAGTATGGGACAGGGTCGGGAGACCCAGTACTTC TRBJ2-5 - TRBV19 TRBD1
CASGGPTVREQYF TGCGCCAGCGGCGGGCCCACCGTCCGCGAGCAGTACTTC TRBJ2-7 - TRBV4-1 -
CASSLDSHPNYGYTF TGCGCCAGCAGCTTGGATTCTCACCCTAACTATGGCTACACCTTC TRBJ1-2 - TRBV5-1 -
CASSSTGDANYGYTF TGTGCCAGCAGTTCGACAGGGGATGCTAACTATGGCTACACCTTC TRBJ1-2 few TRBV6-5 TRBD1
CASGEAAVAKNIQYF TGTGCCAGCGGGGAAGCGGCCGTAGCCAAAAACATTCAGTACTTC TRBJ2-4 few TRBV2 -
CAWSVGSTDTQYF TGTGCCTGGAGCGTGGGTAGCACAGATACGCAGTATTTT TRBJ2-3 - TRBV30 -
CASNNRGPGPQETQYF TGTGCCAGCAACAATAGGGGACCGGGGCCCCAAGAGACCCAGTACTTC TRBJ2-5 - TRBV7-9 -
CSAVEGQKNQPQHF TGCAGCGCAGTAGAAGGACAGAAAAATCAGCCCCAGCATTTT TRBJ1-5 - TRBV29-1 -
CASNLGGRGFDSPLHF TGTGCCAGCAACTTGGGGGGGAGAGGGTTTGATTCACCCCTCCACTTT TRBJ1-6 - TRBV28 -
CASSLVGHEQYF TGTGCCAGCAGCTTAGTTGGCCACGAGCAGTACTTC TRBJ2-7 - TRBV7-6 -
CAWSDRGQGYTF TGTGCCTGGAGCGACAGGGGGCAAGGCTACACCTTC TRBJ1-2 - TRBV30 TRBD1
CASSTGRQETQYF TGTGCCAGTAGTACAGGACGTCAAGAGACCCAGTACTTC TRBJ2-5 - TRBV19 -
CASSRSTAREETQYF TGTGCCAGCAGCCGGTCGACAGCGAGGGAAGAGACCCAGTACTTC TRBJ2-5 few TRBV4-2 -
CASSNPNREVAGELFF TGTGCCAGCAGCAATCCAAACAGGGAGGTCGCCGGGGAGCTGTTTTTT TRBJ2-2 - TRBV5-4 -
CARSNGYTF TGTGCAAGATCAAATGGCTACACCTTC TRBJ1-2 - TRBV2 -
CATSKDRAPETQYF TGTGCCACCAGCAAAGACAGGGCCCCAGAGACCCAGTACTTC TRBJ2-5 few TRBV15 TRBD1
CASSFAGQGGGTDTQYF TGTGCCAGCAGCTTCGCGGGACAGGGTGGAGGCACAGATACGCAGTATTTT TRBJ2-3 few TRBV7-3 TRBD1
CASRPGTGRGYNEQFF TGTGCCAGCAGACCCGGGACAGGGAGGGGATACAATGAGCAGTTCTTC TRBJ2-1 few TRBV28 TRBD1
CASRFTGQETQYF TGTGCCAGCAGGTTTACAGGGCAAGAGACCCAGTACTTC TRBJ2-5 - TRBV7-9 -
CASSLAGTTNTGELFF TGTGCCAGCAGCCTAGCAGGGACGACTAACACCGGGGAGCTGTTTTTT TRBJ2-2 - TRBV7-3 -
CASSGIQLAGRDTQYF TGTGCCAGCAGTGGGATCCAACTAGCGGGAAGAGATACGCAGTATTTT TRBJ2-3 - TRBV2 TRBD2
CASSLVGSSQETQYF TGTGCCAGCAGCTTAGTAGGGTCCAGTCAAGAGACCCAGTACTTC TRBJ2-5 - TRBV11-2 -
CASSSRTGGGTGELFF TGTGCCAGCAGCTCCCGGACAGGGGGCGGCACCGGGGAGCTGTTTTTT TRBJ2-2 few TRBV7-9 TRBD1
CASSFGQGGMVSNIQYF TGCGCCAGCAGCTTCGGACAGGGTGGGATGGTCAGTAACATTCAGTACTTC TRBJ2-4 - TRBV5-1 TRBD1
CSVGIGWGSDIQYF TGCAGCGTTGGAATCGGCTGGGGGTCGGACATTCAGTACTTC TRBJ2-4 - TRBV29-1 -
CAWSVVGEQFF TGTGCCTGGAGTGTGGTGGGGGAGCAGTTCTTC TRBJ2-1 - TRBV30 -
CASSEPEGSGANVLTF TGTGCCAGCAGTGAACCTGAGGGGAGCGGGGCCAACGTCCTGACTTTC TRBJ2-6 once TRBV6-1 -
CASSLEGTPYEQYF TGTGCCAGCAGTTTGGAGGGGACTCCCTACGAGCAGTACTTC TRBJ2-7 - TRBV28 -
CASSQSSTGYYGYTF TGCGCCAGCAGCCAATCAAGTACAGGGTACTATGGCTACACCTTC TRBJ1-2 few TRBV4-3 -
CSVDKQTNTGAFF TGCAGCGTTGACAAACAAACGAACACTGGGGCTTTCTTT TRBJ1-1 - TRBV29-1 -
CATSRVSVRETQYF TGTGCCACCAGCAGAGTTTCGGTGAGAGAGACCCAGTACTTC TRBJ2-5 - TRBV15 -
CASSKGLAVPYEQYF TGCGCCAGCAGCAAGGGACTAGCGGTTCCCTACGAGCAGTACTTC TRBJ2-7 few TRBV5-1 TRBD2
CASSSRDRADTQYF TGTGCCAGCAGCTCCCGGGACAGGGCAGATACGCAGTATTTT TRBJ2-3 few TRBV7-2 TRBD1
CASSILKTQYF TGTGCCAGCAGTATTCTTAAGACCCAGTACTTC TRBJ2-5 - TRBV28 -
CSAGQKLYEQYF TGCAGCGCGGGACAGAAACTTTACGAGCAGTACTTC TRBJ2-7 - TRBV29-1 TRBD1
CASSSPQGQETQYF TGCGCCAGCTCGTCTCCGCAGGGTCAAGAGACCCAGTACTTC TRBJ2-5 - TRBV5-1 -
CASSPGGQGYHEQYF TGTGCCAGCTCACCAGGGGGACAGGGTTATCACGAGCAGTACTTC TRBJ2-7 - TRBV18 TRBD1
CASTPGLANQETQYF TGCGCCAGCACACCGGGACTAGCGAACCAAGAGACCCAGTACTTC TRBJ2-5 - TRBV5-1 TRBD2
CATSRVFRYSGANVLTF TGTGCCACCAGCAGAGTTTTCAGGTACTCTGGGGCCAACGTCCTGACTTTC TRBJ2-6 - TRBV15 -